Listed below are T cell receptor beta chains from one sample, sequenced in a study of cytomegalovirus exposure and HLA in healthy donors. Using immunoSEQ multiplex PCR, the repertoire was profiled, and TCRdb retains in-frame clones only, with some absent. The sample contains under 170,000 clones, 55% to 75% of which appear only once. The sequenced sample was PBMCs. The source is an older woman in good health and CMV-seropositive. The conserved cysteine and the conserved F or W are not part of the CDR3 here.

ASYRDINQPQH	TRBV28	TRBJ1-5
ASSGTDTDTQY	TRBV9	TRBJ2-3
ASSSSLAGSYNEQF	TRBV7-7	TRBJ2-1
ASGFGQYGYT	TRBV12-5	TRBJ1-2
ASSKREISDTQY	TRBV19	TRBJ2-3
ASSLFTGGAGDIQY	TRBV7-9	TRBJ2-4
ASSPGQGDQPQH	TRBV5-1	TRBJ1-5
ASSPSTGELF	TRBV11-1	TRBJ2-2
ASSLELAASYEQY	TRBV7-3	TRBJ2-7
AWSVGSGSNGYT	TRBV30	TRBJ1-2
ASQVTVLAGGGEQY	TRBV28	TRBJ2-7
AWRRSRRGTSGASSYNEQF	TRBV30	TRBJ2-1
ASSQTLGQAYGYT	TRBV4-3	TRBJ1-2
ASSLKGGGEAF	TRBV7-9	TRBJ1-1
ASSQLSTGADYGYT	TRBV4-1	TRBJ1-2
ASSNPGLAGVEQY	TRBV6-1	TRBJ2-7
ASSLDAGSDEQY	TRBV5-1	TRBJ2-7
ASSPGPGTGHQETQY	TRBV19	TRBJ2-5
ASSYSAGEQY	TRBV6-5	TRBJ2-7
ASSFGPSGDEAQY	TRBV7-2	TRBJ2-5
ASRTSVSTDTQY	TRBV27	TRBJ2-3
ASRGPGDGYTGELF	TRBV11-2	TRBJ2-2
ASSVSVGFPTGGGEEKRTQY	TRBV9	TRBJ2-5
ASSFKPSSYEQY	TRBV28	TRBJ2-7
ASTDRGDYYTDTQY	TRBV19	TRBJ2-3
SVETRGVTGELF	TRBV29-1	TRBJ2-2
ASSHRQDQPQH	TRBV19	TRBJ1-5
AISTGRDEKLF	TRBV10-3	TRBJ1-4
ASSSGGYEQY	TRBV11-1	-
SVGAAPNTGELF	TRBV29-1	TRBJ2-2
ASSLRDSGRYYNEQF	TRBV11-2	TRBJ2-1
ASSPSGTGGYEQY	TRBV18	TRBJ2-7
ASSYSKLAGNEQY	TRBV6-5	TRBJ2-7
ASSLLGLATETQY	TRBV27	TRBJ2-5
ASSFSTGELF	TRBV7-9	TRBJ2-2
ASSTQLGQLH	TRBV5-6	TRBJ1-5
ASSFPRGRGTETQY	TRBV7-9	TRBJ2-5
ASSRTRGNNQPQH	TRBV19	TRBJ1-5
ATSTGTGGFSNEKLF	TRBV15	TRBJ1-4
ASSVDPGQGREQY	TRBV9	TRBJ2-7
ASSPGGGWGRD	TRBV28	TRBJ2-7
ASSPGGGRADNEQF	TRBV11-2	TRBJ2-1
ASISAGGSSYNEQF	TRBV2	TRBJ2-1
ASSRVLMDTEAF	TRBV27	TRBJ1-1
ASSFTAGEANRGVTGYT	TRBV27	TRBJ1-2
ASSPSGGTDTQY	TRBV19	TRBJ2-3
ASSVTAGGVYEQY	TRBV9	TRBJ2-7
ASSLTQGETQY	TRBV5-4	TRBJ2-5
ASSTGQTYNEQF	TRBV5-1	TRBJ2-1
ASSLLAGAGELF	TRBV5-1	TRBJ2-2
ASSYFGSGMHEQF	TRBV6-5	TRBJ2-1
ASSLALGILGSYNEQF	TRBV5-8	TRBJ2-1
ASSFRGSETQY	TRBV7-2	TRBJ2-5
ASSSPGDEAF	TRBV7-9	TRBJ1-1
AWGRWLADTDTQY	TRBV30	TRBJ2-3
ASSRQGIYEQY	TRBV18	TRBJ2-7
ASSYQGPDEQY	TRBV6-5	TRBJ2-7
ASSEVRGYFNTQY	TRBV2	TRBJ2-3
ASMGGGSNQPQH	TRBV19	TRBJ1-5